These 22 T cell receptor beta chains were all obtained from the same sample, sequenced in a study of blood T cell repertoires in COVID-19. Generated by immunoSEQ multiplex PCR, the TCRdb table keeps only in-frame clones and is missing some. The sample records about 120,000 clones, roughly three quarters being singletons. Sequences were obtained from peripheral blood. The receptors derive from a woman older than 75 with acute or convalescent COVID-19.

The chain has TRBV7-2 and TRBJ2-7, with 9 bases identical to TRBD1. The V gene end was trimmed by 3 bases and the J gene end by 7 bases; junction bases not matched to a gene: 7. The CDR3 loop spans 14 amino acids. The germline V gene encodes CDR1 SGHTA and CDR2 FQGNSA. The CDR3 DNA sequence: TGTGCCAGCAGCTTGAGGGACAGGGTCGGAGAGCAGTACTTC. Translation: CASSLRDRVGEQYF.

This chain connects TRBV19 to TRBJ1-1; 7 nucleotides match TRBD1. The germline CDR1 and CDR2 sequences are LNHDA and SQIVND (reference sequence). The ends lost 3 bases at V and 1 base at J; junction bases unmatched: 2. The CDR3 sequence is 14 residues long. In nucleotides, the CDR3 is TGTGCCAGTAGTATGCGGGACAGGAACACTGAAGCTTTCTTT. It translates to CASSMRDRNTEAFF.

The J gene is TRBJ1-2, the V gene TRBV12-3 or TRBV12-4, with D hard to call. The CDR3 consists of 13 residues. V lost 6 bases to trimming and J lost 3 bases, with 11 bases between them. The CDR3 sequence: CASSPGRDYGYTF. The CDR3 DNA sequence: TGTGCCAGCAGCCCGGGGAGGGACTATGGCTACACCTTC.

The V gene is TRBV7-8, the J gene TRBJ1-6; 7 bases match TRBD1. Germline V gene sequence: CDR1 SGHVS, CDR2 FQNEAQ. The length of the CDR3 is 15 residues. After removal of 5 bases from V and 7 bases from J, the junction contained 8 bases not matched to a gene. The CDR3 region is CASSLGQVPNSPLHF. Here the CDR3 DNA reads TGTGCCAGCAGCCTCGGACAGGTTCCAAATTCACCCCTCCACTTT.

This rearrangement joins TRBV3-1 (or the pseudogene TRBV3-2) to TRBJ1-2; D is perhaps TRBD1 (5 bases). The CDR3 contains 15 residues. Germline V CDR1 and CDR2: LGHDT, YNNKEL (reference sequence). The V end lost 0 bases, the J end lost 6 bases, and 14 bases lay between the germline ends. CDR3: CASSQDWAGQDGYTF. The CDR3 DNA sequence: TGTGCCAGCAGCCAAGATTGGGCAGGGCAGGATGGCTACACCTTC.

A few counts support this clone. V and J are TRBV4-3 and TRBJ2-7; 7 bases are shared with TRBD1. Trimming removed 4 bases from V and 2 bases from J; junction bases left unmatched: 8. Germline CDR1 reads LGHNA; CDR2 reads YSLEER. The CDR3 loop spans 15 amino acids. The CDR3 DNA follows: TGCGCCAGCAGCCTACGGACAGGCACAGCCTACGAGCAGTACTTC. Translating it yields CASSLRTGTAYEQYF.

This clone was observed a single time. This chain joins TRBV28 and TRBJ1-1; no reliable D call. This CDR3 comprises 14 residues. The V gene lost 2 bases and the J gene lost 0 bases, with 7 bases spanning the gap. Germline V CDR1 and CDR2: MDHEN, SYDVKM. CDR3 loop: CASSLIGVNTEAFF. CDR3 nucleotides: TGTGCCAGCAGTTTAATCGGGGTGAACACTGAAGCTTTCTTT.

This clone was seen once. This chain's CDR3 is CASSEGASSGVSTDTQYF. CDR3 in DNA: TGTGCCAGCAGTGAAGGGGCGTCTAGCGGGGTTAGCACAGATACGCAGTATTTT. The genes are TRBV6-1 and TRBJ2-3, with 9 bases that match TRBD2. This CDR3 region has 18 residues. The germline gives CDR1 MNHNS, CDR2 SASEGT. With 1 base clipped from V and 0 bases from J, the junction kept 8 bases outside the gene matches.

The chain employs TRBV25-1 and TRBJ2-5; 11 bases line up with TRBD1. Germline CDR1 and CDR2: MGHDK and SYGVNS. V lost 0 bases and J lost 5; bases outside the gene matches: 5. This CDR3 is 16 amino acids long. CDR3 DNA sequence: TGTGCCAGCAGTGAATACACGGACAGGGGGCGGGAGACCCAGTACTTC. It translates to CASSEYTDRGRETQYF.

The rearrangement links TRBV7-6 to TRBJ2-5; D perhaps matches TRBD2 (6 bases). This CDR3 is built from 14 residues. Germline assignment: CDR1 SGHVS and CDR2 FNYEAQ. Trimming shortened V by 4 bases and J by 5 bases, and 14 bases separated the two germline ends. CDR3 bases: TGTGCCAGCAGCTCCCTGACTAGTTACGAGACCCAGTACTTC. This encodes CASSSLTSYETQYF.

The CDR3 is CASSVLGQLYYEQYF. Written as DNA, the CDR3 is TGTGCCAGCAGCGTGCTGGGACAGCTTTACTACGAGCAGTACTTC. The genes are TRBV5-8 and TRBJ2-7, with 7 bases matching TRBD1. CDR1 is SGHTS, CDR2 YDEGEE, per germline. The V gene end was trimmed by 4 bases and the J gene end by 3 bases; junction bases not matched to a gene: 10. CDR3 length: 15 residues. Drawing the rest from reference TRBV5-8 and TRBJ2-7, the complete variable domain is EAGVTQSPTHLIKTRGQQATLRCSPISGHTSVYWYQQALGLGLQFLLWYDEGEERNRGNFPPRFSGRQFPNYSSELNVNALELEDSALYLCASSVLGQLYYEQYFGPGTRLTVT.

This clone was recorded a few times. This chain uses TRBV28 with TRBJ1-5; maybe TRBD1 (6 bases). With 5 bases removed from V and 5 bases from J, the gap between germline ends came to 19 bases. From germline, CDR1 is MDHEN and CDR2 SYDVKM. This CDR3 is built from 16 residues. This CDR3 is CASSEPGGGWDQPQHF. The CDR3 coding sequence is TGTGCCAGCAGTGAACCGGGGGGGGGCTGGGATCAGCCCCAGCATTTT.

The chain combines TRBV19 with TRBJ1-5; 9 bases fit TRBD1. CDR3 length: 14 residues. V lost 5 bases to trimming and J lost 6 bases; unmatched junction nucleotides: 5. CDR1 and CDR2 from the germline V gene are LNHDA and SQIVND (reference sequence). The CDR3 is CASSPGQGRQPQHF. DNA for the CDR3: TGTGCCAGTAGTCCGGGACAGGGACGTCAGCCCCAGCATTTT. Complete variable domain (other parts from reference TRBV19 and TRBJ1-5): DGGITQSPKYLFRKEGQNVTLSCEQNLNHDAMYWYRQDPGQGLRLIYYSQIVNDFQKGDIAEGYSVSREKKESFPLTVTSAQKNPTAFYLCASSPGQGRQPQHFGDGTRLSIL.

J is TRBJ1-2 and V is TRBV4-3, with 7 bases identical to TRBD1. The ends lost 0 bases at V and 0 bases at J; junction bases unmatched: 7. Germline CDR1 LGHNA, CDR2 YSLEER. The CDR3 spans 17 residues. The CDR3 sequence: CASSQDWGTATNYGYTF. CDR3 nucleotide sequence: TGCGCCAGCAGCCAAGATTGGGGGACAGCAACTAACTATGGCTACACCTTC.

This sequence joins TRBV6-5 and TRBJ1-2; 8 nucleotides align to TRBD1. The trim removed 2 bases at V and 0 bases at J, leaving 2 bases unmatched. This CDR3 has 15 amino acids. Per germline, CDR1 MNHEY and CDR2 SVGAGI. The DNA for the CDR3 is TGTGCCAGCAGTTACGGACAGGGAGCTAACTATGGCTACACCTTC. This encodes CASSYGQGANYGYTF.

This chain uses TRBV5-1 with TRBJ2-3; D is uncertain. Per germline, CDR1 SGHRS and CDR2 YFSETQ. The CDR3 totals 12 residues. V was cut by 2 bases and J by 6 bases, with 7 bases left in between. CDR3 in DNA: TGCGCCAGCAGCTTTCGAGAGGATACGCAGTATTTT. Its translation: CASSFREDTQYF.

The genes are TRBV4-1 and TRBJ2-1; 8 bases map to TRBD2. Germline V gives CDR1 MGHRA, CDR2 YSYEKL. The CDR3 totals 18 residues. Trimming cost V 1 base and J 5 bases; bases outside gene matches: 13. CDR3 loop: CASSQGVGREDVHNEQFF. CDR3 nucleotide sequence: TGCGCCAGCAGCCAAGGTGTGGGGCGGGAGGACGTCCACAATGAGCAGTTCTTC.

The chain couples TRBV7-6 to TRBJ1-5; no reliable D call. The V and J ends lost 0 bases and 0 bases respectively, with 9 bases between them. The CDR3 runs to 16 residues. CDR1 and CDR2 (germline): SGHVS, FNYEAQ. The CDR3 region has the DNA TGTGCCAGCAGCTTAGCGCCAGGAAATAGCAATCAGCCCCAGCATTTT. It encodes CASSLAPGNSNQPQHF.

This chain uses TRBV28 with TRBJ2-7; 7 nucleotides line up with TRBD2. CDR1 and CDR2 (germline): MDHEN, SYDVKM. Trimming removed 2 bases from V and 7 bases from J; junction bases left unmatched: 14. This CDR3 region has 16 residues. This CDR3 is CASSLPLAGDPGEQYF. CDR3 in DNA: TGTGCCAGCAGTTTACCCCTGGCGGGAGACCCTGGGGAGCAGTACTTC.

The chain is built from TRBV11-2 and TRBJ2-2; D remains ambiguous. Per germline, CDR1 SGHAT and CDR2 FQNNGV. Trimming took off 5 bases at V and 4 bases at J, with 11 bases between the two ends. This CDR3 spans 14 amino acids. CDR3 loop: CASSLTGSTGELFF. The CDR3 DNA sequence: TGTGCCAGCAGCCTAACGGGTAGCACCGGGGAGCTGTTTTTT.

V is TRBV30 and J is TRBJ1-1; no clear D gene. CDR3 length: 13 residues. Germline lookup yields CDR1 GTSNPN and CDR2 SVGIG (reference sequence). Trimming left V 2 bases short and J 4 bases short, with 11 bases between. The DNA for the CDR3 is TGTGCCTGGAGTATATCCAGTGGCACTGAAGCTTTCTTT. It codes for CAWSISSGTEAFF.

CDR3 nucleotides: TGCGCCAGCAGCTGGACAGGGGTAAGCGACGAGCAGTACTTC. Translating it yields CASSWTGVSDEQYF. This sequence joins TRBV5-1 and TRBJ2-7, with 9 bases lining up with TRBD1. This CDR3 comprises 14 residues. The V gene's germline CDR1 is SGHRS and CDR2 YFSETQ. Germline trimming cut 3 bases from V and 5 bases from J; bases unmatched to any gene: 6. Using reference TRBV5-1 and TRBJ2-7 for the parts outside the CDR3, the full variable domain is KAGVTQTPRYLIKTRGQQVTLSCSPISGHRSVSWYQQTPGQGLQFLFEYFSETQRNKGNFPGRFSGRQFSNSRSEMNVSTLELGDSALYLCASSWTGVSDEQYFGPGTRLTVT.